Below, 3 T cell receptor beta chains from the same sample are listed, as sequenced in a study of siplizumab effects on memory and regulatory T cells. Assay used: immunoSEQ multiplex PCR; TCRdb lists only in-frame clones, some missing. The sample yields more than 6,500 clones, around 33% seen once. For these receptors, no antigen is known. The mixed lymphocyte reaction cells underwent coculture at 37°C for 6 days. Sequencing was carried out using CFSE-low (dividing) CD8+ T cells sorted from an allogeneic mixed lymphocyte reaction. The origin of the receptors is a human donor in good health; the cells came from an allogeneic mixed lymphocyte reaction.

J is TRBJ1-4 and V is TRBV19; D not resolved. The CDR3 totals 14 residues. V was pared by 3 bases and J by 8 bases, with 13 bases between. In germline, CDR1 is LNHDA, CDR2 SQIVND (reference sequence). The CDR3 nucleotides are TGTGCCAGTAGTATCTTTTCAGGAGGAGAAAAACTGTTTTTT. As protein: CASSIFSGGEKLFF.

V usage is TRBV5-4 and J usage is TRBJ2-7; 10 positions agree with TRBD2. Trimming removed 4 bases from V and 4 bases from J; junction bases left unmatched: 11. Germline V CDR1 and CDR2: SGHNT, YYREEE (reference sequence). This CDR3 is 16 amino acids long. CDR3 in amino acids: CASSSADLAGVYEQYF. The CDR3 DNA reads TGTGCCAGCAGCAGTGCTGATCTAGCGGGAGTATACGAGCAGTACTTC.

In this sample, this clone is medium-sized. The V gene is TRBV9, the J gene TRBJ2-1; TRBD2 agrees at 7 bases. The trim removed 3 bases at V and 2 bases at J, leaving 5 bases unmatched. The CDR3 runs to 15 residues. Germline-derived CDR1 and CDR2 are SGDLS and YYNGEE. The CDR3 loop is CASSDSLAAYNEQFF. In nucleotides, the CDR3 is TGTGCCAGCAGCGATAGCCTAGCGGCCTACAATGAGCAGTTCTTC.